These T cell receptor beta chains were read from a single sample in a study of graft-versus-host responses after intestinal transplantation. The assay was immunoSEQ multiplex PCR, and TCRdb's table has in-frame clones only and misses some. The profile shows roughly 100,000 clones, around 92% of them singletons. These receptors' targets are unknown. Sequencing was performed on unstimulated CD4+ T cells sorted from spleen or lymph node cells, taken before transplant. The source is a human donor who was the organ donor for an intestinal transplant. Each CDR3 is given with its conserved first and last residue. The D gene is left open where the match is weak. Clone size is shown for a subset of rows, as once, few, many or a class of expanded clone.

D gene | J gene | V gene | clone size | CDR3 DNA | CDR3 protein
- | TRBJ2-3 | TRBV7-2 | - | TGTGCCAGCAGCTTATCGCGGGTTACGCAGTATTTT | CASSLSRVTQYF
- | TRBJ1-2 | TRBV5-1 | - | TGCGCCAGCAGCCAACAGCCAGGAGGCAGATATGGCTACACCTTC | CASSQQPGGRYGYTF
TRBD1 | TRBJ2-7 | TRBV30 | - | TGTGCCCAAAACAGGGGTGGCGAGCAGTACTTC | CAQNRGGEQYF
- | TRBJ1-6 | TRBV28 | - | TGTGCCAGCAGCCCAGGGTCCCATAATTCACCCCTCCACTTT | CASSPGSHNSPLHF
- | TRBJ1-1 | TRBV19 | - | TGTGCCAGTAGTATAAGGGGCGCCGGTCGTCTGAACACTGAAGCTTTCTTT | CASSIRGAGRLNTEAFF
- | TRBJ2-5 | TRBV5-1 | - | TGCGCCAGCAGCTTGGCACTGGTGGGTCACCCTCTTAGGGGTCCAGGTTGGTACTTC | CASSLALVGHPLRGPGWYF
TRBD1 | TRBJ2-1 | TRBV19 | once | TGTGCCAGTAGTATAGCCTCTAGAGGGGGCTCGCAGTTCTTC | CASSIASRGGSQFF
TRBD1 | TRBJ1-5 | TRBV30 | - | TGTGCCTGGACCGGGACAGGGGATCAGCCCCAGCATTTT | CAWTGTGDQPQHF
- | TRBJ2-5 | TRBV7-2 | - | TGTGCCAGCAGCGTCGAGGAGACCCAGTACTTC | CASSVEETQYF
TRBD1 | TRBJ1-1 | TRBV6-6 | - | TGTGCCAGCAGCCCCCAGGCAGGGGGCCTGAACACTGAAGCTTTCTTT | CASSPQAGGLNTEAFF
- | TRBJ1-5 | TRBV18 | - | TGTGCCAGCTCCCAGGTCAGCAATCAGCCCCAGCATTTT | CASSQVSNQPQHF
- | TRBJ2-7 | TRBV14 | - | TGTGCCAGCAGCCAAGCTGGGGCTGGGGAGCAGTACTTC | CASSQAGAGEQYF
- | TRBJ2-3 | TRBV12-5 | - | TGTGCTAGTGGTTTGTCGGAGGCGCAGTATTTT | CASGLSEAQYF
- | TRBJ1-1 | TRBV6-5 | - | TGTGCCAGCAGTTACTCGCGACAGAACATGAACACTGAAGCTTTCTTT | CASSYSRQNMNTEAFF
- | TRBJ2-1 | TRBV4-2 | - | TGTGCCAGCAGCAACGGGGTAGCTGGTTCCTACAATGAGCAGTTCTTC | CASSNGVAGSYNEQFF
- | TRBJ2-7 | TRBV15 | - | TGTGCCACCAGCAGAGGTCTGGGGGGAGAGCAGTACTTC | CATSRGLGGEQYF
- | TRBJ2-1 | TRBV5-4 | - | TGTGCCAGCAGCCAAGGACACTACAATGAGCAGTTCTTC | CASSQGHYNEQFF
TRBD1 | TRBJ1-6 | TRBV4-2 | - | TGTGCCAGCAGCCGGGACAGGGGCCATTCACCCCTCCACTTT | CASSRDRGHSPLHF
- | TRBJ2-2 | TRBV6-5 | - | TGTGCCAGCAGTTACCCGGCAGGTACCGGGGAGCTGTTTTTT | CASSYPAGTGELFF
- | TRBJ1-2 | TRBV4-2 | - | TGTGCCAGCAGGGAACCGGACAGATATGGCTACACCTTC | CASREPDRYGYTF
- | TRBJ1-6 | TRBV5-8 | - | TGTGCCAGCAGCCTACGGGTCTACCAAGCGCCCCTCCACTTT | CASSLRVYQAPLHF
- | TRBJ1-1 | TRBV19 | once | TGTGCCAGTAGTATAGCGACAGGTTATGTAGGGAACACTGAAGCTTTCTTT | CASSIATGYVGNTEAFF
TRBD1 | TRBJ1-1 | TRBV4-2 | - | TGTGCCAGCAGCGCGGGACAGGTGAACACTGAAGCTTTCTTT | CASSAGQVNTEAFF
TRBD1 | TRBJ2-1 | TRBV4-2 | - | TGTGCCAGCAGCCAATCCGGGACAGGGGGCAATGAGCAGTTCTTC | CASSQSGTGGNEQFF
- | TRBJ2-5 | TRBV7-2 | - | TGTGCCAGCAGCTTAGACGGAGGGGCGGAGACCCAGTACTTC | CASSLDGGAETQYF
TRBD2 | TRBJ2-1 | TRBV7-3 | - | TGTGCCAGCAGCTTAGCGGGGGGCCGATACAATGAGCAGTTCTTC | CASSLAGGRYNEQFF
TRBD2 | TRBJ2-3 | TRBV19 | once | TGTGCCAGTAGTCCAGGGAGGGGAATTGCTAGCACAGATACGCAGTATTTT | CASSPGRGIASTDTQYF
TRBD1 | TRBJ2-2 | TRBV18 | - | TGTGCCAGCTCACCAAGGACAGGGGACACCGGGGAGCTGTTTTTT | CASSPRTGDTGELFF
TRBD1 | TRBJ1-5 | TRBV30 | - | TGTGCCTGCTCAGGGGGTTTGGGTCAGCCCCAGCATTTT | CACSGGLGQPQHF
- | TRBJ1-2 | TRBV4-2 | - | TGTGCCAGCAGCCAAGATATTAGAGGGGAGGTTCATGGCTACACCTTC | CASSQDIRGEVHGYTF
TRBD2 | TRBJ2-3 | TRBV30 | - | TGTGCCTGGAGGCCCCAGCGGGGGTTCACAGATACGCAGTATTTT | CAWRPQRGFTDTQYF
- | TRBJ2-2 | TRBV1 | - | TGCACCAGCAGCCAAGCTAGCGGGGGGGCAGGCACCGGGGAGCTGTTTTTT | CTSSQASGGAGTGELFF
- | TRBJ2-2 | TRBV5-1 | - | TGCGCCAGCAGCTCGACGCGGGACAGTTACACCGGGGAGCTGTTTTTT | CASSSTRDSYTGELFF
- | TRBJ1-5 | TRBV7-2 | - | TGTGCCAGCAGCTCGCAGGGAATCAATCAGCCCCAGCATTTT | CASSSQGINQPQHF
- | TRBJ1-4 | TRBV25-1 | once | TGTGCCAGCGCCGCAGGGTCTCTTGGTGAAAAACTGTTTTTT | CASAAGSLGEKLFF
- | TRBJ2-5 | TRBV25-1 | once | TGTGCCAGCAGTGAAAGGGGGTACCAAGAGACCCAGTACTTC | CASSERGYQETQYF
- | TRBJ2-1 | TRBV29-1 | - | TGCAGCGTTGGTGGTCACAGGCTTCTCAATGAGCAGTTCTTC | CSVGGHRLLNEQFF
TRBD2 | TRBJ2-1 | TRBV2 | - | TGTGCCAGCAGTGTACTAGCGGGGGGGCCCTATGAGCAGTTCTTC | CASSVLAGGPYEQFF
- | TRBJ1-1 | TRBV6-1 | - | TGTGCCAGCAGTGTACTCTCCGGGGTAGTCGCGAACACTGAAGCTTTCTTT | CASSVLSGVVANTEAFF
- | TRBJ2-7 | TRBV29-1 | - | TGCAGCGTTGAAACGGGAGATCTTATTTACGAGCAGTACTTC | CSVETGDLIYEQYF
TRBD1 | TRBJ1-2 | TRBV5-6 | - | TGTGCCAGCAGACTTCCGGGACAGCGGAACCATGGCTACACCTTC | CASRLPGQRNHGYTF
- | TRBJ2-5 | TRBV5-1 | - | TGCGCCAGCAGCTTGTGGCGGGGGCCTAAAGAGACCCAGTACTTC | CASSLWRGPKETQYF
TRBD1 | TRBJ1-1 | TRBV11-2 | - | TGTGCCAGCAGCTCAGACAGGGTCCTGGGCTTTTTTTTT | CASSSDRVLGFFF
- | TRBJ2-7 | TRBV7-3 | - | TGTGCCAGCAGCCCCCTACCGCGCGGGAGCCCGAAGGGGGACGAGCAGTACTTC | CASSPLPRGSPKGDEQYF
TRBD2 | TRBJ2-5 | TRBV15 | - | TGTGCCGCCACAGCGGGGGCTCAAGAGACCCAGTACTTC | CAATAGAQETQYF
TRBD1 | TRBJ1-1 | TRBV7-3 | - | TGTGCCAGCAGCTTGTCGGGACAGGGGGCGACTGAAGCTTTCTTT | CASSLSGQGATEAFF
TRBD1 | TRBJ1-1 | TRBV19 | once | TGTGCCAGTAGTATTCCCAGGGGGTTTGAGAACACTGAAGCTTTCTTT | CASSIPRGFENTEAFF
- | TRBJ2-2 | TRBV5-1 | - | TGCGCCAGCAGCTTGGTATTCGACACCGGGGAGCTGTTTTTT | CASSLVFDTGELFF
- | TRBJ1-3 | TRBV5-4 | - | TGTGCCAGCAGCTTTGGGCAAACTGGAAACACCATATATTTT | CASSFGQTGNTIYF
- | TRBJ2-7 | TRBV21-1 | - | TGTGCCAGCCGGACAGGGGGCTCCTACGAGCAGTACTTC | CASRTGGSYEQYF
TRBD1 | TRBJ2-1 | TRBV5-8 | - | TGTGCCAGCAGCTTGGGTTGGACAGGCAACAATGAGCAGTTCTTC | CASSLGWTGNNEQFF
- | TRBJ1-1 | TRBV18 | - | TGTGCCAGCTCACCCAGTACCCAGGTTCGAACGAACACTGAAGCTTTCTTT | CASSPSTQVRTNTEAFF
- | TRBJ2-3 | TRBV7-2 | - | TGTGCCAGCAGCTTTGTGTTGGAGGATACGCAGTATTTT | CASSFVLEDTQYF
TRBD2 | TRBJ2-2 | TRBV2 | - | TGTGCCAGCAGAGAAAGCGGGGGGCTGACCGGGGAGCTGTTTTTT | CASRESGGLTGELFF